Each of the 21 T cell receptor beta chains below was sequenced from the same sample in a study of CD8 T cells in ankylosing spondylitis. From the 5' RACE reads, TCRdb called clonotypes with MiXCR, one entry per CDR3 protein. In the table there are 150,000 to 200,000 distinct CDR3 sequences, 15% to 20% of which are singletons. Input material: blood, either unsorted or a sorted T cell fraction (not recorded which). Every receptor here comes from a male donor aged 5-29 years with ankylosing spondylitis or in good health (not recorded which).

This clonotype was detected ten times or more. V and J are TRBV10-3 and TRBJ2-1, with D possibly being TRBD2 (6 bases). Between the trimmed V and J ends, which lost 10 bases and 6 bases, there was a span of 16 bases. CDR1 and CDR2 from the germline V gene are ENHRY and SYGVKD. The CDR3 spans 13 residues. CDR3: CATGPPSVNEQFF. DNA for the CDR3: TGTGCCACCGGGCCCCCTAGCGTCAATGAGCAGTTCTTC.

This clonotype was seen at least ten times. The V gene is TRBV6-1, the J gene TRBJ1-5; the D is unclear. The CDR3 length is 14 residues. The germline V gene has CDR1 MNHNS and CDR2 SASEGT. Trimming left V 2 bases short and J 1 base short, with 6 bases between. CDR3 nucleotide sequence: TGTGCCAGCAGTGAACGGGAAAGCAATCAGCCCCAGCATTTT. Amino acids: CASSERESNQPQHF.

This clonotype came up many times. The chain uses TRBV4-3 and TRBJ2-7, with a weak D call TRBD1 (8 bases). CDR1 and CDR2 from the germline V gene are LGHNA and YSLEER. The V end lost 4 bases, the J end lost 7 bases, and 14 bases lay between the germline ends. This CDR3 contains 13 residues. CDR3 sequence: CASSPQGGAEQYF. In nucleotides, the CDR3 is TGCGCCAGCAGCCCACAGGGGGGGGCAGAGCAGTACTTC.

In its sample, this clonotype was seen many times. This chain uses TRBV7-9 with TRBJ2-5; 8 bases are a match to TRBD1. Germline lookup yields CDR1 SEHNR and CDR2 FQNEAQ (reference sequence). CDR3 length: 13 amino acids. V dropped 3 bases and J dropped 6; count of bases not matched to a gene: 3. CDR3 nucleotides: TGTGCCAGCAGCTTCACAGGGGGGAAGACCCAGTACTTC. Its translation is CASSFTGGKTQYF.

This clonotype was seen ten or more times. The gene calls are TRBV2 and TRBJ2-2; the D gene is possibly TRBD2 (6 bases). CDR1 SNHLY and CDR2 FYNNEI come from the germline V gene. V dropped 5 bases and J dropped 0 bases, with 13 bases sitting between them. The CDR3 is 16 residues long. The CDR3 DNA follows: TGTGCCAGCAGTCAACGTCGGGGGTCGAACACCGGGGAGCTGTTTTTT. Translating it yields CASSQRRGSNTGELFF.

The table lists this clonotype with many counts. This chain connects TRBV28 to TRBJ2-7; 11 bases are shared with TRBD1. The CDR3 contains 15 residues. V lost 6 bases, J lost 8 bases, and 12 bases stayed unmatched. CDR1 and CDR2 (germline): MDHEN, SYDVKM. CDR3 nucleotides: TGTGCCAGCAGGCCTCCCCGGACAGGGGGCTCCAAGCAGTACTTC. It encodes CASRPPRTGGSKQYF. Full variable domain (remainder filled in from reference TRBV28 and TRBJ2-7): DVKVTQSSRYLVKRTGEKVFLECVQDMDHENMFWYRQDPGLGLRLIYFSYDVKMKEKGDIPEGYSVSREKKERFSLILESASTNQTSMYLCASRPPRTGGSKQYFGPGTRLTVT.

The V call is TRBV4-2, the J call TRBJ2-7, with D maybe TRBD1 (5 bases). CDR3 length: 17 residues. The germline V and J ends were trimmed by 4 bases and 2 bases, with 21 bases remaining between them. The germline CDR1 and CDR2 sequences are LGHNA and YNFKEQ. The CDR3 spells CASSPIASGQGTYEQYV. For the CDR3, the DNA is TGTGCCAGCAGCCCCATAGCCTCAGGTCAGGGCACCTACGAGCAGTACGTC.

This clonotype turned up a few times. The J gene is TRBJ2-1, the V gene TRBV20-1; 8 bases line up with TRBD2. The CDR3 runs 15 residues. The V gene end was trimmed by 1 base and the J gene end by 2 bases; junction bases not matched to a gene: 4. Germline V gene sequence: CDR1 DFQATT, CDR2 SNEGSKA (reference sequence). CDR3 sequence reads: CSARVGRGAYNEQFF. DNA of the CDR3: TGCAGTGCTAGAGTCGGGAGGGGTGCCTACAATGAGCAGTTCTTC.

This clonotype has a count of ten or more. The chain has TRBV7-8 and TRBJ2-1; TRBD2 matches at 8 bases. The CDR3 runs to 13 residues. CDR1 SGHVS and CDR2 FQNEAQ come from the germline V gene. The V gene end was trimmed by 1 base and the J gene end by 13 bases; junction bases not matched to a gene: 6. The chain's CDR3 is CASSLGGTRNQFF. In DNA, the CDR3 is TGTGCCAGCAGCTTAGGAGGGACTAGAAACCAGTTCTTC.

This clonotype occurred many times. The rearrangement uses TRBV29-1 and TRBJ2-1; D is unresolved. Deletions cut 4 bases from V and 9 bases from J, with 13 bases between. CDR3 length: 12 residues. CDR1 is SQVTM, CDR2 ANQGSEA, per germline. The CDR3 bases are TGCAGCGTTGGTCGTGTCCCTGTTGAGCAGTTCTTC. Its protein is CSVGRVPVEQFF.

In this sample, this clonotype turned up many times. V usage is TRBV20-1 and J usage is TRBJ2-5; D might be TRBD2 (5 bases). V was clipped by 5 bases and J by 2 bases, with 15 bases between them. CDR1 and CDR2 (germline): DFQATT, SNEGSKA (reference sequence). The CDR3 runs 14 residues. CDR3 amino acids: CSAEGGGGQETQYF. Written as DNA, the CDR3 is TGCAGTGCTGAGGGCGGCGGAGGTCAAGAGACCCAGTACTTC.

This clonotype was seen many times. This chain connects TRBV5-1 to TRBJ2-5; 7 nucleotides match TRBD2. This CDR3 comprises 13 residues. Germline loops: CDR1 SGHRS, CDR2 YFSETQ. Germline trimming cut 0 bases from V and 6 bases from J; bases unmatched to any gene: 2. The CDR3 region has the DNA TGCGCCAGCAGCTTGGCCGGGGGGAAGACCCAGTACTTC. This encodes CASSLAGGKTQYF.

This clonotype was found many times. The chain is built from TRBV5-1 and TRBJ1-2; possible D gene TRBD1, 5 bases. Germline assignment: CDR1 SGHRS and CDR2 YFSETQ. Between the trimmed V and J ends, which lost 4 bases and 7 bases, there was a span of 11 bases. The CDR3 is 12 residues long. CDR3 loop: CASSVGESGYTF. The CDR3, as DNA: TGCGCCAGCAGCGTAGGGGAGTCTGGCTACACCTTC.

This chain links TRBV12-3 or TRBV12-4 with TRBJ2-7, with a possible D match to TRBD1 (6 bases). This CDR3 contains 11 residues. Trimming shortened V by 9 bases and J by 6 bases, and 12 bases separated the two germline ends. The CDR3 DNA follows: TGTGCCAGACCGGGACACTCCGAGCAGTACGTC. As protein: CARPGHSEQYV.

In this sample, this clonotype turned up many times. The J gene is TRBJ2-1, the V gene TRBV20-1; TRBD2 matches 9 bases. Germline lookup yields CDR1 DFQATT and CDR2 SNEGSKA (reference sequence). The ends lost 3 bases at V and 4 bases at J; junction bases unmatched: 4. This CDR3 has 14 residues. CDR3 coding DNA: TGCAGTGCTAGTGCAGGACTAGCGTACAATGAGCAGTTCTTC. It yields the protein CSASAGLAYNEQFF.

This clonotype was recorded at least ten times. This chain links TRBV12-3 or TRBV12-4 with TRBJ2-1; 8 positions match TRBD1. V was pared by 7 bases and J by 6 bases, with 8 bases of the junction left unmatched. CDR3 length equals 14 residues. CDR3 loop: CASNVRTGFNEQFF. CDR3 sequence (DNA): TGTGCCAGCAACGTCCGGACAGGGTTCAATGAGCAGTTCTTC.

The genes are TRBV12-3 or TRBV12-4 and TRBJ2-7; D unresolved. This CDR3 region has 13 residues. V was trimmed by 10 bases and J by 3 bases, leaving 16 bases between them. In DNA form, the CDR3 reads TGTGCCAAGAAAAGAGGCCGTGTCTACGAGCAGTACGTC. This encodes CAKKRGRVYEQYV.

This clonotype was seen many times. V gene TRBV3-1 combines with J gene TRBJ1-1; the D gene is possibly TRBD1 (6 bases). The CDR3 sequence is 15 residues long. V gave up 0 bases and J gave up 5 bases, with 13 bases separating them. CDR1 is LGHDT, CDR2 YNNKEL, per germline (reference sequence). The CDR3 nucleotides are TGTGCCAGCAGCCAAGAAAGACTAAGGGGGACTGAAGCTTTCTTT. This gives the protein CASSQERLRGTEAFF.

This clonotype appeared many times. The chain links TRBV29-1 to TRBJ2-7; TRBD1 is a possible D gene (6 bases). The length of the CDR3 is 11 residues. Germline CDR1 is SQVTM and CDR2 is ANQGSEA. The V end lost 6 bases, the J end lost 6 bases, and 12 bases lay between the germline ends. The CDR3 spells CSVATGSEQYF. The CDR3 DNA reads TGCAGCGTGGCAACAGGGTCCGAGCAGTACTTC.

This chain links TRBV29-1 with TRBJ2-1; D uncertain. Germline V gene sequence: CDR1 SQVTM, CDR2 ANQGSEA. The CDR3 covers 13 residues. Deletions cut 3 bases from V and 5 bases from J, with 11 bases between. The CDR3: CSVDRVSHNEQFF. The CDR3 nucleotides read TGCAGCGTTGATCGGGTCAGCCACAATGAGCAGTTCTTC.

This clonotype was observed a handful of times. The chain carries TRBV4-2 and TRBJ2-1, with a tentative D call TRBD2 (6 bases). Germline CDR1 is LGHNA and CDR2 is YNFKEQ. V shed 0 bases and J shed 1 base, with 10 bases lying between them. This CDR3 is built from 16 residues. The CDR3 DNA reads as TGTGCCAGCAGCCAAGAGGGAGGACTATCCTACAATGAGCAGTTCTTC. Translation gives CASSQEGGLSYNEQFF.